In its sample, the clone carrying this T cell receptor beta chain was seen once. This specimen belongs to a study of control samples from healthy donors and cancer patients. TCRdb's table, derived via immunoSEQ multiplex PCR, lists solely in-frame clones and lacks some. The sample holds 100,000 to 150,000 clones, over 75% seen once. The material sequenced was blood. This sequence originates from a man aged 18-30 years in good health.

The CDR3 sequence: CASSLGGGGNSNQPQHF. The DNA of the CDR3 is TGTGCCAGCAGCTTAGGGGGCGGGGGGAATAGCAATCAGCCCCAGCATTTT. This rearrangement joins TRBV11-2 to TRBJ1-5; maybe TRBD1 (5 bases). This CDR3 spans 17 amino acids. Germline V lookup: CDR1 SGHAT, CDR2 FQNNGV. The V gene lost 1 base and the J gene lost 0 bases, with 13 bases spanning the gap.